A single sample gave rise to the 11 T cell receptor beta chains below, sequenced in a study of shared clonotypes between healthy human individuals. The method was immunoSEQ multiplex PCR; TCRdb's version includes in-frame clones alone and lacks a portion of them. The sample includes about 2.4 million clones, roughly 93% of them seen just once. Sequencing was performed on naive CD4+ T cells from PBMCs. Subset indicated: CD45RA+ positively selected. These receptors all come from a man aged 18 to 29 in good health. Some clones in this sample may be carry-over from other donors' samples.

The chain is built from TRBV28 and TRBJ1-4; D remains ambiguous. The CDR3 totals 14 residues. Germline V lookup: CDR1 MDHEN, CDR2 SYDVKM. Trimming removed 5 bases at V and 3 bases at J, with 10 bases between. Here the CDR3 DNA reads TGTGCCAGCAGTCCCCCTGCGGCTAATGAAAAACTGTTTTTT. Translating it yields CASSPPAANEKLFF.

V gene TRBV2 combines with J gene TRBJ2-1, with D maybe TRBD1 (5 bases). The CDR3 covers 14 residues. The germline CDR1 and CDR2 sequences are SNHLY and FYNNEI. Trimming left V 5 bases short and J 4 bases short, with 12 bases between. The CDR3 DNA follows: TGTGCCAGCAGTCAGGGTTCCCAATACAATGAGCAGTTCTTC. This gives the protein CASSQGSQYNEQFF.

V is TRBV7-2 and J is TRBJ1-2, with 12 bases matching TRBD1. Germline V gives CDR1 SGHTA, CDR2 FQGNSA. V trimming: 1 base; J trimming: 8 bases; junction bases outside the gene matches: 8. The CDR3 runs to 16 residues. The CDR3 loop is CASSLDVGTGGAGYTF. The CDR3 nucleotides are TGTGCCAGCAGCTTAGATGTTGGGACAGGGGGCGCGGGCTACACCTTC. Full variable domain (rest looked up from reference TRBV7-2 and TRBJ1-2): GAGVSQSPSNKVTEKGKDVELRCDPISGHTALYWYRQSLGQGLEFLIYFQGNSAPDKSGLPSDRFSAERTGGSVSTLTIQRTQQEDSAVYLCASSLDVGTGGAGYTFGSGTRLTVV.

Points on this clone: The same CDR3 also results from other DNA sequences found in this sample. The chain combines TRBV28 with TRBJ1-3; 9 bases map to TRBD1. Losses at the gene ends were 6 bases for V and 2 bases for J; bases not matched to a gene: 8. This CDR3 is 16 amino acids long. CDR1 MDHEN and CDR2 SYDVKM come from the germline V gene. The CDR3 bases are TGTGCCAGCAGCTCTACCGGGACAGGGACTGGAAACACCATATATTTT. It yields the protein CASSSTGTGTGNTIYF.

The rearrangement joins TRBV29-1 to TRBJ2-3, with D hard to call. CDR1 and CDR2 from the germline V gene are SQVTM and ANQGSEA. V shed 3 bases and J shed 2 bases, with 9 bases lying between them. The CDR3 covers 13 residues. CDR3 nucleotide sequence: TGCAGCGTTGACGGCGCTTACACAGATACGCAGTATTTT. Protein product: CSVDGAYTDTQYF.

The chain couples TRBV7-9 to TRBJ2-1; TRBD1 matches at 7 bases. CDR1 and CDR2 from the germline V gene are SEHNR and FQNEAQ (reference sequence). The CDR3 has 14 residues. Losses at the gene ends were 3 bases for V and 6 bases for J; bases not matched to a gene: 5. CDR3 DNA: TGTGCCAGCAGCTTGAAAAGGACAGGCAATGAGCAGTTCTTC. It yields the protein CASSLKRTGNEQFF.

CDR3: CASSAADSYGYTF. The CDR3 DNA sequence: TGTGCCAGCAGCGCGGCTGACAGCTATGGCTACACCTTC. V gene TRBV7-9 combines with J gene TRBJ1-2; D might be TRBD1 (5 bases). The length of the CDR3 is 13 residues. V lost 5 bases, J lost 4 bases, and 11 bases lay in between. Per germline, CDR1 SEHNR and CDR2 FQNEAQ (reference sequence).

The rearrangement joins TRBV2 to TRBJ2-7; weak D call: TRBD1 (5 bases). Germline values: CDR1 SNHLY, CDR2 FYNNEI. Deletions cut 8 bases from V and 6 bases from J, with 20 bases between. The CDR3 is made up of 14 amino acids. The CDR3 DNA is TGTGCCAGCGGTGTCGTAGGGGCATACGGCGAGCAGTACTTC. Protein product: CASGVVGAYGEQYF.

CDR3 sequence (DNA): TGTGCCATCAGTGAGTCTGGCAGGGCGCACACCGGGGAGCTGTTTTTT. It codes for CAISESGRAHTGELFF. This chain joins TRBV10-3 and TRBJ2-2, with D tentatively TRBD1 (5 bases). Deletions cut 0 bases from V and 3 bases from J, with 11 bases between. Germline loops: CDR1 ENHRY, CDR2 SYGVKD. This CDR3 is built from 16 residues.

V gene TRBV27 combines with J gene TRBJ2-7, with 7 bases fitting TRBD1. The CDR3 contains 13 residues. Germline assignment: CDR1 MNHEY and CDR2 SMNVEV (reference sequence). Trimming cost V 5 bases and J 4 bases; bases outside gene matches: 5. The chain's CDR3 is CASSARDSYEQYF. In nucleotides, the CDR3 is TGTGCCAGCAGTGCCCGGGACAGTTACGAGCAGTACTTC.

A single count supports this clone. CDR3 loop: CASSLLAISYEQYF. As DNA, the CDR3 is TGTGCCAGCAGCCTACTAGCGATCTCCTACGAGCAGTACTTC. The chain uses TRBV6-6 and TRBJ2-7; 7 bases agree with TRBD2. In germline, CDR1 is MNHNY, CDR2 SVGAGI (reference sequence). V lost 6 bases, J lost 0 bases, and 5 bases stayed unmatched. This CDR3 spans 14 amino acids.